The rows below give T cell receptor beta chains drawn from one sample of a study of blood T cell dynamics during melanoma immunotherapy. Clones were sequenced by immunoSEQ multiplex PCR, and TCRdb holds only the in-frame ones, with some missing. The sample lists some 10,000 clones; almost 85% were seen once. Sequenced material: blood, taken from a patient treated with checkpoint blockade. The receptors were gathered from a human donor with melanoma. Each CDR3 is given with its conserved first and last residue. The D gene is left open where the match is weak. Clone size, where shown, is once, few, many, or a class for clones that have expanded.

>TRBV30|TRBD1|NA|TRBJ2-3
TGTGCCTGGAGAAGCACAGGGGGTACGCAGTATTTT
CAWRSTGGTQYF
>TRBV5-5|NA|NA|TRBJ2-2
TGTGCCAGCAGCTTGTCTATGGGGGCCGGGGAGCTGTTTTTT
CASSLSMGAGELFF
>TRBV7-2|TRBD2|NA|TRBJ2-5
TGTGCCAGCAGCTTACGTCTAGCGGGGCAAGAGACCCAGTACTTC
CASSLRLAGQETQYF
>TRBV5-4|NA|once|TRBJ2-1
TGTGCCAGCAGCTCGACGGGGAGCTCCTACAATGAGCAGTTCTTC
CASSSTGSSYNEQFF
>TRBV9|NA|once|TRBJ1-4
TGTGCCAGCAGCGTAGGGCGGGCAACTAATGAAAAACTGTTTTTT
CASSVGRATNEKLFF
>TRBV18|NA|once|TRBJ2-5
TGTGCCAGCTCTCCGGGAGCCGGGACAAAAGAGACCCAGTACTTC
CASSPGAGTKETQYF
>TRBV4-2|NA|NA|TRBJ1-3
TGTGCCAGCAGCCAAGATCGGGGACCTGGAAACACCATATATTTT
CASSQDRGPGNTIYF
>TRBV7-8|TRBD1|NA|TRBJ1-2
TGTGCCAGCACCCTAGGGACAGGGGATGGCTACACCTTC
CASTLGTGDGYTF
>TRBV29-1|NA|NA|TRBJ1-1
TGCAGCCTCCGGACGGACACTGAAGCTTTCTTT
CSLRTDTEAFF
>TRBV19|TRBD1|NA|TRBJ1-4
TGTGCCAGTAAACCAACAGGGGCAGCTAATGAAAAACTGTTTTTT
CASKPTGAANEKLFF
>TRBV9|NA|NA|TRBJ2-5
TGTGCCAGCAGCGTAGGCCCCGCACAAGAGACCCAGTACTTC
CASSVGPAQETQYF
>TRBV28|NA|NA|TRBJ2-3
TGTGCCAGCAGTTTCCGGAGGAATACGCAGTATTTT
CASSFRRNTQYF
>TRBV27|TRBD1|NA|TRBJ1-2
TGTGCCAGCAGTTTATCGAGGGTCAGGGGGCTGCTGATCTTC
CASSLSRVRGLLIF
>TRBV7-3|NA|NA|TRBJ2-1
TGTGCCAGCAGCCAAGGACAAGCGGGTCCCAATGAGCAGTTCTTC
CASSQGQAGPNEQFF